This T cell receptor beta chain was captured by sequencing in a study of breast tumors, draining lymph nodes, adjacent tissues. Study results and caveats: Compared with lymph nodes, tumors were less diverse; compared with nontumor tissue, more. Luminal-like breast cancer showed significantly higher tumor–nontumor repertoire similarity than basal-like. The lymph node origin of tumor T cells was framed as consistent with a hypothesis, not demonstrated. The data were judged consistent with most tumor T cells coming from lymph node and expanding in tumor.

TCRdb reprocessed the multiplex PCR reads via MiXCR and lists one record per CDR3 protein. The sample lists approximately 180,000 distinct CDR3 sequences; more than 25% were seen once. The CDR3 loop spans 14 amino acids. Germline CDR1 PRHDT, CDR2 FYEKMQ (reference sequence). J was trimmed by 5 bases and V by 6 bases; bases with no gene match: 4. There are many counts of this clonotype. Its antigen is undetermined. Samples came from axillary lymph nodes draining the breast cancer. Input material: axillary lymph node tissue. The sequence derives from a female donor with breast cancer. Some clones in this sample may be carry-over from other donors' samples. The genes are TRBV13 and TRBJ2-7, with 13 bases matching TRBD2. The CDR3 DNA is TGTGCCAGCAGACTAGCGGGAGGGCCACACGAGCAGTACTTC. Protein product: CASRLAGGPHEQYF. The full variable domain, with the rest looked up from reference TRBV13 and TRBJ2-7, is AAGVIQSPRHLIKEKRETATLKCYPIPRHDTVYWYQQGPGQDPQFLISFYEKMQSDKGSIPDRFSAQQFSDYHSELNMSSLELGDSALYFCASRLAGGPHEQYFGPGTRLTVT.